These 5 T cell receptor beta chains came from one sample sequenced in a study of T cell repertoires in cytomegalovirus infection. TCRdb fed the reads into MiXCR, producing one record per CDR3 protein. Found here are about 900,000 distinct CDR3 sequences, approximately 31% of them singletons; the top ten hold roughly an eighth. Their cognate antigens are unknown. The sample consisted of cultured CD8+ T cells from PBMCs, taken from culture after CMV antigen stimulation. Every receptor here comes from a human donor in good health (CMV status not recorded). Some clones in this sample may be carry-over from other donors' samples.

This chain's CDR3 is CAISEVAEQFF. The CDR3 DNA sequence: TGTGCCATCAGTGAAGTCGCCGAGCAGTTCTTC. The chain couples TRBV10-3 to TRBJ2-1; D remains unclear. Per the germline V gene, CDR1 is ENHRY and CDR2 is SYGVKD. The CDR3 loop spans 11 amino acids. The V gene lost 3 bases and the J gene lost 10 bases, with 7 bases spanning the gap.

This chain joins TRBV20-1 and TRBJ1-4; D unresolved. Germline V lookup: CDR1 DFQATT, CDR2 SNEGSKA (reference sequence). There are 15 residues in the CDR3. The ends were cut back, 0 bases at V and 5 bases at J, with 13 bases in the middle. CDR3 in amino acids: CSARDPANENEKLFF. The CDR3 DNA reads as TGCAGTGCTAGAGATCCGGCGAACGAGAATGAAAAACTGTTTTTT.

In this sample, this clonotype turned up a few times. The chain has TRBV6-5 and TRBJ2-1; D perhaps matches TRBD2 (7 bases). Germline V gene data show CDR1 as MNHEY and CDR2 as SVGAGI. The germline V and J ends were trimmed by 4 bases and 4 bases, with 17 bases remaining between them. This CDR3 region has 16 residues. The CDR3 DNA reads as TGTGCCAGCAGTTCCTTCACAGGGAGGGATTACAATGAGCAGTTCTTC. The encoded protein is CASSSFTGRDYNEQFF.

The chain combines TRBV7-2 with TRBJ2-3; no firm D call. The CDR3 extends over 14 amino acids. Trimming pared 1 base from V and 2 bases from J, leaving 7 bases between. In germline, CDR1 is SGHTA, CDR2 FQGNSA. This chain's CDR3 is CASSLGDYTDTQYF. CDR3 DNA sequence: TGTGCCAGCAGCTTAGGAGATTACACAGATACGCAGTATTTT. The full variable domain, in which reference TRBV7-2 and TRBJ2-3 provide the parts outside the CDR3, is GAGVSQSPSNKVTEKGKDVELRCDPISGHTALYWYRQSLGQGLEFLIYFQGNSAPDKSGLPSDRFSAERTGGSVSTLTIQRTQQEDSAVYLCASSLGDYTDTQYFGPGTRLTVL.

This clonotype was picked up many times. V gene TRBV12-3 or TRBV12-4 combines with J gene TRBJ1-1; 7 nucleotides align to TRBD1. With 5 bases clipped from V and 10 bases from J, the junction kept 10 bases outside the gene matches. The CDR3 length is 13 residues. The CDR3 region is CASSPPGQPVAFF. In nucleotides, the CDR3 is TGTGCCAGCAGTCCCCCGGGACAGCCTGTAGCTTTCTTT.